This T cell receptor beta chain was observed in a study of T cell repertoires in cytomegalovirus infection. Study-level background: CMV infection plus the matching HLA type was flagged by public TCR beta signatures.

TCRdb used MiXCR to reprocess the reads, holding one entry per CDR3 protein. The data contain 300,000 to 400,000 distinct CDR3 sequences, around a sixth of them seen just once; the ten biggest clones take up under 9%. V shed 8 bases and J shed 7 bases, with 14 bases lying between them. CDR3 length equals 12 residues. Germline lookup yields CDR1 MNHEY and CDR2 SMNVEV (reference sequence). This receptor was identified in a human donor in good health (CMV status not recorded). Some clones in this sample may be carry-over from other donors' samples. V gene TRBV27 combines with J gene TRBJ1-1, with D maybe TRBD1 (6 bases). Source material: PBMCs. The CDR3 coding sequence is TGTGCCAGCCACAGGGATACGGGTGAAGCTTTCTTT. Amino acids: CASHRDTGEAFF.